This T cell receptor (beta chain) was profiled in a study of human CD8 memory T cell subsets. About this clonotype itself: Its antigen remains unknown.

Germline loops: CDR1 SSHAT, CDR2 FNYEAQ (reference sequence). The CDR3 totals 14 residues. TCR beta libraries were made by UMI-labeled 5' RACE. TCRdb reprocessed the 5' RACE reads, with one entry per CDR3 protein and no DNA. The sample table includes a few thousand distinct CDR3 sequences. The study's findings and limits: The T cell repertoires of the stem-like memory and precursor exhausted subsets exhibited minimal overlap with one another.

Enrichment of total CD8+ T cells was achieved using negative magnetic separation. The chain employs TRBV7-7 and TRBJ2-1; TCRdb proposes TRBD1, but this gene call is untestable without DNA. The sequenced sample was CD8+ effector memory T cells (TEM) sorted from PBMCs. As for subset: effector memory CD8 T cells, CCR7- CD45RO+ CD95+. This clonotype originated in a human donor in good health. The CDR3 loop reads CASSLWQDSNEQFF.